Sequencing of this TCR beta chain was carried out in a study of blood T cell repertoires in COVID-19. Overall study: Sites across the United States, Italy and Spain contributed samples from acute and convalescent COVID-19.

This clone was counted between two and nine times. CDR1 is DFQATT and CDR2 is SNEGSKA in the germline V gene (reference sequence). The CDR3 has 12 residues. The V end was cut by 3 bases, the J end by 8 bases, with 13 bases between. Authors' data handling: Reference gene primer amplification yielded estimated nucleated cell counts. Assay used: immunoSEQ multiplex PCR; TCRdb lists only in-frame clones, some missing. That table furnishes V, J and clone size, whereas the DNA furnished D and trimming. There are tens of thousands of clones in the sample; about 78% occur only once, and about 20% lies in the top ten.

Material for sequencing was peripheral blood. This clonotype originated in a man at least 80 years old with active or convalescent COVID-19. This chain links TRBV20-1 with TRBJ1-2; D not resolved. CDR3 loop: CSASVGRLGYTF. CDR3 DNA: TGCAGTGCTAGTGTCGGCCGACTGGGCTACACCTTC.